What follows are 11 T cell receptor beta chains derived from one specimen sequenced in a study of PD-L1 blockade in urothelial cancer. Time point specified: peripheral blood 6 weeks after treatment start. Only in-frame clones appear in the TCRdb table, and some are missing; sequencing was by immunoSEQ multiplex PCR. The sample carries 83,000 or so clones, 83% recorded once. Specimen: PBMCs, collected around atezolizumab (anti-PD-L1) treatment. The receptors shown here come from a man aged 65 to 85 with urothelial cancer.

The chain carries TRBV9 and TRBJ2-3; D possibly corresponds to TRBD2 (5 bases). The CDR3 consists of 15 residues. V was trimmed by 2 bases and J by 1 base, leaving 11 bases between them. Germline CDR1 is SGDLS and CDR2 is YYNGEE. This CDR3 reads CASSVQAGGTDTQYF. In nucleotides, the CDR3 is TGTGCCAGCAGCGTCCAGGCCGGGGGCACAGATACGCAGTATTTT.

The rearrangement links TRBV29-1 to TRBJ1-1; D is perhaps TRBD1 (6 bases). The CDR3 totals 13 residues. V lost 8 bases to trimming and J lost 4 bases, with 17 bases between them. Germline assignment: CDR1 SQVTM and CDR2 ANQGSEA. The CDR3 DNA follows: TGCAGCTCCTTTAACAGGGAGGGCACTGAAGCTTTCTTT. Translated: CSSFNREGTEAFF.

This clone was seen just once. The chain combines TRBV5-4 with TRBJ2-3; TRBD2 aligns across 10 bases. Per the germline V gene, CDR1 is SGHNT and CDR2 is YYREEE (reference sequence). This CDR3 is 15 amino acids long. The ends lost 1 base at V and 4 bases at J; junction bases unmatched: 3. In nucleotides, the CDR3 is TGTGCCAGCAGCTTGAGCGGGGGGGCCCCAGATACGCAGTATTTT. Protein: CASSLSGGAPDTQYF.

This chain joins TRBV7-2 and TRBJ2-5; the match to TRBD2 covers 12 bases. The CDR3 is 15 residues long. The V gene's germline CDR1 is SGHTA and CDR2 FQGNSA. J was trimmed by 5 bases and V by 5 bases; bases with no gene match: 6. CDR3 region: CASSPSGGAGETQYF. DNA of the CDR3: TGTGCCAGCAGCCCTAGCGGGGGGGCCGGGGAGACCCAGTACTTC.

The chain is built from TRBV6-5 and TRBJ2-3; 9 nucleotides align to TRBD1. V was pared by 0 bases and J by 4 bases, with 5 bases of the junction left unmatched. The CDR3 is made up of 16 amino acids. The germline gives CDR1 MNHEY, CDR2 SVGAGI. CDR3 nucleotides: TGTGCCAGCAGTTACTCGATGGGACAGGGACCAGATACGCAGTATTTT. This codes for CASSYSMGQGPDTQYF.

The sample holds one count of this clone. The rearrangement links TRBV2 to TRBJ2-1, with D perhaps TRBD2 (6 bases). This CDR3 spans 15 amino acids. CDR1 and CDR2 (germline): SNHLY, FYNNEI. Trimming removed 5 bases at V and 0 bases at J, with 11 bases between. CDR3 sequence reads: CASSRDSYSYNEQFF. DNA for the CDR3: TGTGCCAGCAGTCGGGACTCGTACTCCTACAATGAGCAGTTCTTC.

This chain uses TRBV7-3 with TRBJ2-5; possible D gene TRBD2, 5 bases. The CDR3 has 16 residues. V gave up 5 bases and J gave up 1 base, with 17 bases separating them. The germline V gene has CDR1 SGHTA and CDR2 FQGTGA. CDR3 nucleotide sequence: TGTGCCAGCAGCCTTGGATCCGGGAACACCCAAGAGACCCAGTACTTC. It specifies CASSLGSGNTQETQYF.

This chain uses TRBV7-2 with TRBJ1-5, with D maybe TRBD1 (5 bases). The CDR3 covers 12 residues. Germline lookup yields CDR1 SGHTA and CDR2 FQGNSA. Trimming removed 5 bases from V and 9 bases from J, with 11 bases in between. CDR3 bases: TGTGCCAGCAGCCCAGCGGGGGGGCCCCAGCATTTT. Protein product: CASSPAGGPQHF. Using reference TRBV7-2 and TRBJ1-5 for the parts outside the CDR3, the full variable domain is GAGVSQSPSNKVTEKGKDVELRCDPISGHTALYWYRQSLGQGLEFLIYFQGNSAPDKSGLPSDRFSAERTGGSVSTLTIQRTQQEDSAVYLCASSPAGGPQHFGDGTRLSIL.

The chain carries TRBV11-3 and TRBJ1-3; possible D gene TRBD1, 5 bases. In germline, CDR1 is SGHNT, CDR2 YENEEA. V was clipped by 3 bases and J by 3 bases, with 9 bases between them. The CDR3 extends over 14 amino acids. CDR3: CASSFGRVGNTIYF. CDR3 bases: TGTGCCAGCAGCTTTGGCAGGGTTGGAAACACCATATATTTT.

The chain uses TRBV14 and TRBJ2-5; TRBD2 matches 9 bases. The CDR3 sequence is 15 residues long. The J segment lost 5 bases and the V segment lost 4 bases, leaving 8 bases of the junction unmatched. Germline V gene lookup returns CDR1 SGHDN and CDR2 FVKESK. The CDR3 reads CASSPLAGEGETQYF. As DNA, the CDR3 is TGTGCCAGCAGCCCCTTAGCGGGAGAGGGGGAGACCCAGTACTTC. Variable domain in full (rest from reference TRBV14 and TRBJ2-5): EAGVTQFPSHSVIEKGQTVTLRCDPISGHDNLYWYRRVMGKEIKFLLHFVKESKQDESGMPNNRFLAERTGGTYSTLKVQPAELEDSGVYFCASSPLAGEGETQYFGPGTRLLVL.

This clone was seen only once. J is TRBJ2-2 and V is TRBV30, with TRBD2 as a possible D gene (6 bases). The germline V gene encodes CDR1 GTSNPN and CDR2 SVGIG (reference sequence). Trimming took off 2 bases at V and 6 bases at J, with 13 bases between the two ends. This CDR3 has 14 residues. CDR3 amino acids: CAWSQGGWAGELFF. Written as DNA, the CDR3 is TGTGCCTGGAGTCAGGGAGGATGGGCCGGGGAGCTGTTTTTT.